The present T cell receptor (beta chain) was sequenced within a study of shared clonotypes between healthy human individuals. On the study more broadly: A couple of female and a few male donors aged 18 to 49 were enrolled. Plates per donor: three CD4 naive, three CD4 memory, two CD8 naive, one CD8 memory. Study-level findings and limits: Sequencing depth was a factor that was expected to affect clonotype sharing among donors.

This clone has a handful of counts. Its antigen is unidentified. Per the germline V gene, CDR1 is MNHEY and CDR2 is SMNVEV (reference sequence). This CDR3 is built from 11 residues. Trimming removed 7 bases at V and 7 bases at J, with 10 bases between. CD45RO-negative, CCR7-selected cells formed the naive CD8 fraction, which excluded terminally differentiated effector memory CD45RA+ cells. Donors comprised healthy HIV-negative adults lacking recent acute infections or vaccinations. TCRdb's table, derived via immunoSEQ multiplex PCR, lists solely in-frame clones and lacks some. The sample yields about 2.1 million clones, about 94% seen once.

The J gene is TRBJ1-1, the V gene TRBV27; D possibly corresponds to TRBD1 (6 bases). The sequencing input was naive CD8+ T cells from PBMCs. The sequence derives from a young man in good health. Some clones in this sample may be carry-over from other donors' samples. The CDR3 DNA sequence: TGTGCCAGCATTGGGGGCGTTGAAGCTTTCTTT. It codes for CASIGGVEAFF.